A single sample is the source of the 24 T cell receptor beta chains below, sequenced in a study of blood T cell repertoires in COVID-19. The assay was immunoSEQ multiplex PCR, and TCRdb's table has in-frame clones only and misses some. The sample records about 17,000 clones, about 81% being singletons. Material for sequencing was peripheral blood. Receptor source: a man aged 55-75 years with acute or convalescent COVID-19.

The V gene is TRBV7-2, the J gene TRBJ1-2; D gene ambiguous. This CDR3 comprises 15 residues. The V end lost 5 bases, the J end lost 2 bases, and 15 bases lay between the germline ends. Germline CDR1 is SGHTA and CDR2 is FQGNSA. CDR3 protein: CASSLNGVVNYGYTF. For the CDR3, the DNA is TGTGCCAGCAGCCTTAACGGGGTGGTGAACTATGGCTACACCTTC.

The CDR3 DNA sequence: TGCGCCAGCAGCTCGACAGGGATAAACACCGGGGAGCTGTTTTTT. Protein: CASSSTGINTGELFF. The chain uses TRBV5-1 and TRBJ2-2; TRBD1 matches at 7 bases. The length of the CDR3 is 15 residues. Trimming took 3 bases from V and 2 from J; bases not matched to a gene: 4. Per germline, CDR1 SGHRS and CDR2 YFSETQ.

The V and J genes are TRBV14 and TRBJ1-2; 7 bases are a match to TRBD1. CDR1 is SGHDN, CDR2 FVKESK, per germline. The CDR3 has 13 amino acids. With 1 base clipped from V and 4 bases from J, the junction kept 0 bases outside the gene matches. The CDR3 bases are TGTGCCAGCAGCCAAGGACAGGGCTATGGCTACACCTTC. This codes for CASSQGQGYGYTF. The full variable domain, with the rest looked up from reference TRBV14 and TRBJ1-2, is EAGVTQFPSHSVIEKGQTVTLRCDPISGHDNLYWYRRVMGKEIKFLLHFVKESKQDESGMPNNRFLAERTGGTYSTLKVQPAELEDSGVYFCASSQGQGYGYTFGSGTRLTVV.

The chain joins TRBV19 to TRBJ2-1; D may be TRBD2 (6 bases). Trimming stripped 3 bases from V and 8 bases from J, with 11 bases between. CDR3 length equals 13 residues. Germline V lookup: CDR1 LNHDA, CDR2 SQIVND (reference sequence). CDR3: CASSMGREDEQFF. The CDR3 coding sequence is TGTGCCAGTAGTATGGGAAGGGAGGATGAGCAGTTCTTC.

This chain joins TRBV6-1 and TRBJ1-1, with D perhaps matching TRBD1 (5 bases). CDR3 size: 14 residues. CDR1 is MNHNS and CDR2 is SASEGT in the germline V gene. The V gene lost 2 bases and the J gene lost 4 bases, with 11 bases spanning the gap. The CDR3 DNA reads as TGTGCCAGCAGTGAACAGGGAACTGGCACTGAAGCTTTCTTT. Encoded protein: CASSEQGTGTEAFF.

The chain has TRBV19 and TRBJ1-4; 10 bases agree with TRBD1. The germline V gene encodes CDR1 LNHDA and CDR2 SQIVND (reference sequence). CDR3 length equals 17 residues. V was pared by 6 bases and J by 2 bases, with 9 bases of the junction left unmatched. In DNA form, the CDR3 reads TGTGCCAGTAGCCCCGACAGGGGGCAAAGCACTAATGAAAAACTGTTTTTT. This sequence encodes CASSPDRGQSTNEKLFF. The complete variable domain, with remaining parts taken from reference TRBV19 and TRBJ1-4, reads DGGITQSPKYLFRKEGQNVTLSCEQNLNHDAMYWYRQDPGQGLRLIYYSQIVNDFQKGDIAEGYSVSREKKESFPLTVTSAQKNPTAFYLCASSPDRGQSTNEKLFFGSGTQLSVL.

This chain links TRBV5-3 with TRBJ1-2; 8 bases align to TRBD1. TRBV5-3 is flagged as an ORF with uncertain function. Trimming at V came to 4 bases and at J to 9 bases, leaving 5 bases not matched to a gene. This CDR3 is built from 12 residues. CDR3 DNA sequence: TGTGCCAGAAGCCACAGGGGGAGACGCTACACCTTC. Translating gives CARSHRGRRYTF.

The chain carries TRBV30 and TRBJ2-2; D is possibly TRBD1 (5 bases). The V gene lost 0 bases and the J gene lost 4 bases, with 12 bases spanning the gap. Germline-derived CDR1 and CDR2 are GTSNPN and SVGIG (reference sequence). CDR3 length: 15 residues. This CDR3 reads CAWSVLGQFTGELFF. CDR3 sequence (DNA): TGTGCCTGGAGTGTCTTGGGGCAGTTCACCGGGGAGCTGTTTTTT. The full variable domain, in which reference TRBV30 and TRBJ2-2 provide the parts outside the CDR3, is SQTIHQWPATLVQPVGSPLSLECTVEGTSNPNLYWYRQAAGRGLQLLFYSVGIGQISSEVPQNLSASRPQDRQFILSSKKLLLSDSGFYLCAWSVLGQFTGELFFGEGSRLTVL.

This chain connects TRBV12-3 or TRBV12-4 to TRBJ2-7; tentative D call: TRBD2 (5 bases). V was cut by 4 bases and J by 4 bases, with 8 bases left in between. This CDR3 is 12 amino acids long. The CDR3: CASSSGSYEQYF. Written as DNA, the CDR3 is TGTGCCAGCAGTTCGGGGTCTTACGAGCAGTACTTC.

The table lists this clone with a few counts. This chain links TRBV19 with TRBJ2-7; D is perhaps TRBD1 (6 bases). Trimming cost V 4 bases and J 7 bases, with 11 bases left between them. The germline V gene has CDR1 LNHDA and CDR2 SQIVND (reference sequence). The CDR3 is 12 amino acids. CDR3 loop: CASSTFTGEQYF. In DNA, the CDR3 is TGTGCCAGTAGTACTTTCACAGGGGAGCAGTACTTC.

The V gene is TRBV15, the J gene TRBJ2-3; D might be TRBD1 (6 bases). Trimming pared 2 bases from V and 0 bases from J, leaving 12 bases between. Looked up from germline, CDR1 is LNHNV and CDR2 is YYDKDF (reference sequence). The CDR3 sequence is 16 residues long. Written as DNA, the CDR3 is TGTGCCACCAGCAGACTAAAGGGGGTCAGCACAGATACGCAGTATTTT. Protein sequence: CATSRLKGVSTDTQYF.

The gene calls are TRBV19 and TRBJ1-1, with 7 bases matching TRBD1. Germline trimming cut 4 bases from V and 1 base from J; bases unmatched to any gene: 0. There are 13 residues in the CDR3. Looked up from germline, CDR1 is LNHDA and CDR2 is SQIVND (reference sequence). This CDR3 is CASSTGGNTEAFF. Here the CDR3 DNA reads TGTGCCAGTAGTACAGGGGGGAACACTGAAGCTTTCTTT. Full variable domain (remainder filled in from reference TRBV19 and TRBJ1-1): DGGITQSPKYLFRKEGQNVTLSCEQNLNHDAMYWYRQDPGQGLRLIYYSQIVNDFQKGDIAEGYSVSREKKESFPLTVTSAQKNPTAFYLCASSTGGNTEAFFGQGTRLTVV.

The rearrangement links TRBV5-1 to TRBJ1-1; D unclear. Germline V gives CDR1 SGHRS, CDR2 YFSETQ. The V and J ends lost 0 bases and 1 base respectively, with 7 bases between them. The CDR3 extends over 14 amino acids. As DNA, the CDR3 is TGCGCCAGCAGCTTGGGTGGCGGGAACACTGAAGCTTTCTTT. Protein sequence: CASSLGGGNTEAFF.

The rearrangement links TRBV2 to TRBJ1-2, with D possibly matching TRBD1 (6 bases). Germline V gene data show CDR1 as SNHLY and CDR2 as FYNNEI. This CDR3 contains 15 residues. V dropped 7 bases and J dropped 4 bases, with 19 bases sitting between them. The CDR3 coding sequence is TGTGCCAGCATGCCCAGGGGACGAGGGGTCTATGGCTACACCTTC. It encodes CASMPRGRGVYGYTF.

The V and J genes are TRBV5-1 and TRBJ1-4, with a possible D match to TRBD1 (5 bases). The CDR3 spans 14 residues. Germline assignment: CDR1 SGHRS and CDR2 YFSETQ. V lost 2 bases and J 5 bases, leaving 10 bases between the germline ends. CDR3 sequence: CASSLRQGNEKLFF. The CDR3 region has the DNA TGCGCCAGCAGCTTACGGCAGGGAAATGAAAAACTGTTTTTT.

The rearrangement uses TRBV30 and TRBJ1-6, with 10 positions matching TRBD1. With 3 bases clipped from V and 8 bases from J, the junction kept 1 base outside the gene matches. Germline CDR1 reads GTSNPN; CDR2 reads SVGIG (reference sequence). CDR3 length: 13 residues. This CDR3 is CAWRTGGYSPLHF. DNA for the CDR3: TGTGCCTGGAGGACAGGGGGCTATTCACCCCTCCACTTT.

The chain combines TRBV5-4 with TRBJ2-5, with D possibly TRBD2 on 6 matching bases. V was shortened by 4 bases and J by 5 bases, with 12 bases between the two germline ends. This CDR3 has 13 amino acids. CDR1 is SGHNT and CDR2 is YYREEE in the germline V gene (reference sequence). CDR3 in amino acids: CASSGGYSETQYF. DNA for the CDR3: TGTGCCAGCAGCGGAGGGTACTCGGAGACCCAGTACTTC.

The chain employs TRBV7-2 and TRBJ2-4; D possibly corresponds to TRBD2 (5 bases). With 6 bases removed from V and 2 bases from J, the gap between germline ends came to 17 bases. The CDR3 is made up of 16 amino acids. CDR1 SGHTA and CDR2 FQGNSA come from the germline V gene. The CDR3 protein is CASSYSAQWPKNIQYF. The DNA for the CDR3 is TGTGCCAGCAGTTATAGCGCTCAGTGGCCCAAAAACATTCAGTACTTC.

This clone was recorded only once. The chain is built from TRBV6-5 and TRBJ2-2, with TRBD2 identical over 9 bases. Trimming removed 4 bases from V and 5 bases from J; junction bases left unmatched: 8. There are 16 residues in the CDR3. The germline gives CDR1 MNHEY, CDR2 SVGAGI. CDR3 bases: TGTGCCAGCAGTTTTTATAGCGGGGGCAGGACCGGGGAGCTGTTTTTT. Its protein product is CASSFYSGGRTGELFF.

This clone has only a few counts. The rearrangement joins TRBV15 to TRBJ2-7; TRBD2 is a possible D gene (7 bases). The V end was cut by 1 base, the J end by 3 bases, with 13 bases between. Germline CDR1 LNHNV, CDR2 YYDKDF (reference sequence). The CDR3 runs 15 residues. The CDR3 region has the DNA TGTGCCACCAGCAGAGGTGGGGGGGGCGGCTACGAGCAGTACTTC. Amino acid sequence: CATSRGGGGGYEQYF.

The rearrangement uses TRBV29-1 and TRBJ2-5; 9 bases map to TRBD2. V was clipped by 6 bases and J by 5 bases; unmatched bases: 10. This CDR3 is built from 14 residues. Germline CDR1 is SQVTM and CDR2 is ANQGSEA. CDR3 sequence (DNA): TGCAGCGTGGAACCTAGCGGGGAAGTTGAGACCCAGTACTTC. The encoded protein is CSVEPSGEVETQYF.

The table lists this clone with a count of one. The chain couples TRBV19 to TRBJ1-2; D unresolved. This CDR3 has 13 residues. Looked up from germline, CDR1 is LNHDA and CDR2 is SQIVND (reference sequence). The germline V and J ends were trimmed by 5 bases and 4 bases, with 11 bases remaining between them. The CDR3 is CASSYDNSYGYTF. In nucleotides, the CDR3 is TGTGCCAGTAGTTACGACAACTCCTATGGCTACACCTTC.

This clone appeared a few times. The chain combines TRBV2 with TRBJ1-1; D ambiguous. Deletions cut 3 bases from V and 1 base from J, with 9 bases between. Germline lookup yields CDR1 SNHLY and CDR2 FYNNEI. The CDR3 consists of 14 residues. This CDR3 reads CASSEEGRNTEAFF. The CDR3 DNA follows: TGTGCCAGCAGTGAGGAGGGCCGGAACACTGAAGCTTTCTTT.

This clone has just one count. The V gene is TRBV5-1, the J gene TRBJ1-4, with TRBD1 matching 10 bases. V dropped 0 bases and J dropped 8; count of bases not matched to a gene: 4. The CDR3 is made up of 15 amino acids. Germline V CDR1 and CDR2: SGHRS, YFSETQ. The CDR3 is CASSLGGTGEEKLFF. CDR3 in DNA: TGCGCCAGCAGCTTGGGCGGGACAGGGGAGGAAAAACTGTTTTTT.